This entry is about one T cell receptor beta chain. Antigen unknown. The data originate from a study of shared clonotypes between healthy human individuals. Only Caucasian adults living in Nashville, Tennessee made up the donor group. The study, taken as a whole, reports: About 5% was the fraction of naive CD4 clonotypes found shared across four donors.

Trimming left V 5 bases short and J 6 bases short, with 12 bases between. From germline, CDR1 is SGHNT and CDR2 YENEEA. This CDR3 comprises 13 residues. Profiling relied on immunoSEQ multiplex PCR, and the TCRdb table lists in-frame clones only, not all of them. The table records about 1.5 million clones, around 98% of them present only once. This TCR came from a man aged 30 to 45 in good health. The rearrangement joins TRBV11-3 to TRBJ2-3; D remains unclear. Sequencing used naive CD4+ T cells sorted from blood. The sample's subset: CD45RA+ positively selected. The CDR3 is CASSPPHTDTQYF. Here the CDR3 DNA reads TGTGCCAGCAGCCCCCCTCACACCGATACGCAGTATTTT. Full variable domain (missing parts from reference TRBV11-3 and TRBJ2-3): EAGVVQSPRYKIIEKKQPVAFWCNPISGHNTLYWYLQNLGQGPELLIRYENEEAVDDSQLPKDRFSAERLKGVDSTLKIQPAELGDSAVYLCASSPPHTDTQYFGPGTRLTVL.